Listed here are 21 T cell receptor beta chains from one sample, sequenced in a study of T-cell reconstitution after alpha-beta-depleted transplantation in children. Preparing the TCRbeta library involved the use of unique molecular identifiers. TCRdb re-called the PCR reads through MiXCR, storing one row per CDR3 protein. The sample yields about 400,000 distinct CDR3 sequences, 15% to 20% seen once. Specimen: PBMCs, mostly from graft donor cells, collected 360 days after TCRalphabeta/CD19-depleted stem cell transplant. These receptor sequences come from a boy under two years old who had a stem cell transplant for Wiskott-Aldrich syndrome, so the T cells may come from the graft donor.

This sequence joins TRBV20-1 and TRBJ2-5; 11 nucleotides agree with TRBD2. J lost 1 base, V lost 1 base, and 5 bases had no gene match. This CDR3 comprises 16 residues. CDR1 and CDR2 (germline): DFQATT, SNEGSKA (reference sequence). The chain's CDR3 is CSARAPGLAVQETQYF. CDR3 in DNA: TGCAGTGCTAGAGCCCCGGGACTAGCGGTCCAAGAGACCCAGTACTTC.

There are a few counts of this clonotype. The chain carries TRBV20-1 and TRBJ2-7; TRBD2 is a possible D gene (6 bases). V was shortened by 1 base and J by 2 bases, with 12 bases between the two germline ends. Germline CDR1 and CDR2: DFQATT and SNEGSKA (reference sequence). The CDR3 is 14 residues long. DNA for the CDR3: TGCAGTGCTAGAGTCCGCGGGGTACCCTACGAGCAGTACTTC. Translating gives CSARVRGVPYEQYF.

This clonotype occurred a few times. V and J are TRBV6-1 and TRBJ2-7, with D unresolved. V lost 2 bases to trimming and J lost 0 bases, with 8 bases between them. The CDR3 sequence is 14 residues long. Looked up from germline, CDR1 is MNHNS and CDR2 is SASEGT. The CDR3 loop reads CASSEIRNSYEQYF. CDR3 sequence (DNA): TGTGCCAGCAGTGAAATCAGGAACTCCTACGAGCAGTACTTC.

The chain joins TRBV5-1 to TRBJ2-5; D gene uncertain. Deletions cut 2 bases from V and 2 bases from J, with 10 bases between. This CDR3 contains 14 residues. The germline V gene has CDR1 SGHRS and CDR2 YFSETQ. For the CDR3, the DNA is TGCGCCAGCAGCTTTTTTCCGGCACAAGAGACCCAGTACTTC. This gives the protein CASSFFPAQETQYF.

There are a few counts of this clonotype. The rearrangement uses TRBV5-6 and TRBJ2-5; D is possibly TRBD2 (6 bases). The CDR3 loop spans 15 amino acids. Per the germline V gene, CDR1 is SGHDT and CDR2 is YYEEEE. V lost 0 bases and J 5 bases, leaving 14 bases between the germline ends. The CDR3 region has the DNA TGTGCCAGCAGCTTGGAACGGGAGCGGAAGGAGACCCAGTACTTC. Residues: CASSLERERKETQYF.

The V call is TRBV2, the J call TRBJ2-7, with a tentative D call TRBD1 (5 bases). The CDR3 runs to 16 residues. The V and J ends lost 3 bases and 1 base respectively, with 16 bases between them. Per the germline V gene, CDR1 is SNHLY and CDR2 is FYNNEI. The DNA for the CDR3 is TGTGCCAGCAGTGACCCGACAGTTAAGGAGTCCTACGAGCAGTACTTC. Translated, it gives CASSDPTVKESYEQYF.

This clonotype showed up just a few times. This sequence joins TRBV7-2 and TRBJ1-1; no reliable D call. The CDR3 length is 13 residues. Germline-derived CDR1 and CDR2 are SGHTA and FQGNSA. V gave up 1 base and J gave up 4 bases, with 7 bases separating them. This CDR3 reads CASSLVGITEAFF. The CDR3 bases are TGTGCCAGCAGCTTAGTGGGGATCACTGAAGCTTTCTTT.

This chain links TRBV7-2 with TRBJ2-7; TRBD2 matches at 8 bases. The CDR3 covers 15 residues. V shed 5 bases and J 4 bases; nucleotides not matched to a gene: 10. Germline V lookup: CDR1 SGHTA, CDR2 FQGNSA. The CDR3: CASSPGLGMRYEQYF. DNA for the CDR3: TGTGCCAGCAGCCCGGGACTAGGAATGAGATACGAGCAGTACTTC.

The chain joins TRBV20-1 to TRBJ2-7, with D unclear. Germline V gene lookup returns CDR1 DFQATT and CDR2 SNEGSKA (reference sequence). V was cut by 6 bases and J by 3 bases, with 18 bases left in between. The CDR3 is made up of 14 amino acids. For the CDR3, the DNA is TGCAGTGCCAGCCTAATGGACGGAAACTACGAGCAGTACTTC. Amino acids: CSASLMDGNYEQYF.

Concerning this clonotype: The junction departs from the called germline gene at one end, perhaps through a read error. The chain combines TRBV5-1 with TRBJ2-7; a weak D match, TRBD1 (5 bases). Germline loops: CDR1 SGHRS, CDR2 YFSETQ. The CDR3 spans 11 residues. CDR3 protein: CASSGNRFLHF. In DNA form, the CDR3 reads TGCGCCAGCAGCGGAAACAGGTTTCTGCACTTC.

This chain joins TRBV28 and TRBJ2-3; D might be TRBD2 (6 bases). This CDR3 is built from 16 residues. V lost 5 bases to trimming and J lost 2 bases, with 17 bases between them. Germline CDR1 is MDHEN and CDR2 is SYDVKM. In DNA, the CDR3 is TGTGCCAGCAGTGCGGCCGGGACTGCCTTCACAGATACGCAGTATTTT. It yields the protein CASSAAGTAFTDTQYF.

The J gene is TRBJ2-6, the V gene TRBV20-1, with D unclear. This CDR3 is 15 amino acids long. V was shortened by 1 base and J by 1 base, with 8 bases between the two germline ends. Germline CDR1 and CDR2: DFQATT and SNEGSKA (reference sequence). The CDR3 DNA reads TGCAGTGCTAGAGTCCGGAGATCTGGGGCCAACGTCCTGACTTTC. Its translation: CSARVRRSGANVLTF.

This clonotype showed up just a few times. This rearrangement joins TRBV4-3 to TRBJ2-1; D is perhaps TRBD2 (7 bases). The germline CDR1 and CDR2 sequences are LGHNA and YSLEER. The CDR3 runs 17 residues. V was cut by 0 bases and J by 0 bases, with 12 bases left in between. CDR3 in amino acids: CASSQDRGGLSYNEQFF. CDR3 in DNA: TGCGCCAGCAGCCAAGATAGGGGGGGCCTCTCCTACAATGAGCAGTTCTTC.

The rearrangement joins TRBV7-2 to TRBJ2-1; the D gene is possibly TRBD2 (7 bases). This CDR3 contains 19 residues. V lost 2 bases, J lost 4 bases, and 24 bases lay in between. Per germline, CDR1 SGHTA and CDR2 FQGNSA. This CDR3 reads CASSLPGASGRFLYNEQFF. CDR3 nucleotides: TGTGCCAGCAGCTTACCGGGGGCTAGCGGACGTTTTTTATACAATGAGCAGTTCTTC.

The chain links TRBV4-3 to TRBJ2-1, with 9 bases fitting TRBD2. Germline values: CDR1 LGHNA, CDR2 YSLEER. J gave up 5 bases and V 4 bases, and 6 bases lay outside the gene matches. This CDR3 region has 15 residues. Here the CDR3 reads CASSLGTSPHNEQFF. The CDR3 DNA reads as TGCGCCAGCAGCCTTGGGACTAGCCCCCACAATGAGCAGTTCTTC.

J is TRBJ2-3 and V is TRBV20-1; 8 bases line up with TRBD2. V was pared by 0 bases and J by 2 bases, with 7 bases of the junction left unmatched. Germline loops: CDR1 DFQATT, CDR2 SNEGSKA (reference sequence). The CDR3 contains 16 residues. The CDR3 sequence: CSARDEERGHTDTQYF. In DNA, the CDR3 is TGCAGTGCTAGAGATGAAGAGCGGGGGCACACAGATACGCAGTATTTT.

Only a few counts were recorded for this clonotype. J is TRBJ2-3 and V is TRBV14; 7 nucleotides align to TRBD1. After removal of 4 bases from V and 4 bases from J, the junction contained 8 bases not matched to a gene. CDR1 is SGHDN and CDR2 is FVKESK in the germline V gene. This CDR3 spans 15 amino acids. The CDR3 coding sequence is TGTGCCAGCAGCCTTCGGACAGGAAGGGCAGATACGCAGTATTTT. Protein: CASSLRTGRADTQYF.

The gene calls are TRBV5-1 and TRBJ2-5; TRBD1 is a possible D gene (6 bases). V gave up 1 base and J gave up 2 bases, with 9 bases separating them. The CDR3 is 14 amino acids. The germline CDR1 and CDR2 sequences are SGHRS and YFSETQ. The CDR3 here is CASSLYGQQETQYF. In nucleotides, the CDR3 is TGCGCCAGCAGCTTGTACGGACAGCAAGAGACCCAGTACTTC.

V gene TRBV24-1 combines with J gene TRBJ1-5, with D uncertain. This CDR3 comprises 12 residues. Trimming removed 4 bases at V and 4 bases at J, with 4 bases between. Looked up from germline, CDR1 is KGHDR and CDR2 is SFDVKD. CDR3 residues: CATSDPNQPQHF. The CDR3 region has the DNA TGTGCCACCAGTGACCCGAATCAGCCCCAGCATTTT.

The chain couples TRBV5-8 to TRBJ2-1; the D gene is possibly TRBD1 (5 bases). This CDR3 has 16 residues. Germline loops: CDR1 SGHTS, CDR2 YDEGEE. V was clipped by 0 bases and J by 0 bases, with 10 bases between them. CDR3 DNA: TGTGCCAGCAGCTTGGGGGCAGGGAACTCCTACAATGAGCAGTTCTTC. Translation gives CASSLGAGNSYNEQFF.

J is TRBJ2-7 and V is TRBV12-3 or TRBV12-4; tentatively, D is TRBD1 or TRBD2 (5 bases each). V gave up 3 bases and J gave up 5 bases, with 17 bases separating them. The CDR3 consists of 15 residues. This chain's CDR3 is CASSFSTGAGNEQYF. In DNA form, the CDR3 reads TGTGCCAGCAGTTTTTCCACCGGGGCAGGTAACGAGCAGTACTTC.